The rows below give T cell receptor beta chains drawn from one sample of a study of T cells in localized non-small cell lung cancer. Assay used: immunoSEQ multiplex PCR; TCRdb lists only in-frame clones, some missing. The top ten clones hold approximately 4.7% of a sample with 50,000 to 70,000 clones, roughly 79% of them seen once. Sequences were derived from PBMCs, sampled before any cancer treatment. The receptors were gathered from a man aged 40-75 years with stage II lung adenocarcinoma. Both conserved end residues are part of each CDR3. Each record gives: J gene, V gene, D gene, clone size, CDR3 protein, CDR3 DNA. A D gene is named only where the DNA matches it firmly. Clone size is shown for a subset of rows, as once, few, many or a class of expanded clone.

>TRBJ1-1|TRBV6-6|.|.
CASSYLAPGTEAFF
TGTGCCAGCAGTTACTTGGCCCCAGGGACTGAAGCTTTCTTT
>TRBJ2-3|TRBV5-1|.|.
CASSLGGPSTDTQYF
TGCGCCAGCAGCTTAGGGGGTCCTAGCACAGATACGCAGTATTTT
>TRBJ2-7|TRBV5-5|TRBD1|.
CASLPGQGVSFFSDEQYF
TGTGCCAGCTTGCCGGGACAGGGGGTTTCTTTTTTCTCAGACGAGCAGTACTTC
>TRBJ2-1|TRBV5-1|.|.
CASSLGDNNEQFF
TGCGCCAGCAGCTTGGGAGACAACAATGAGCAGTTCTTC
>TRBJ2-2|TRBV19|TRBD2|.
CASRQGTSGFTGELFF
TGTGCCAGTAGGCAGGGGACTAGCGGGTTCACCGGGGAGCTGTTTTTT
>TRBJ1-2|TRBV11-2|.|once
CASSLNWHGYTF
TGTGCCAGCAGCTTAAACTGGCATGGCTACACCTTC
>TRBJ2-3|TRBV30|TRBD2|.
CAWSVASGSTDTQYF
TGTGCCTGGAGTGTGGCTAGCGGTAGCACAGATACGCAGTATTTT
>TRBJ2-7|TRBV4-1|.|.
CASSPIVQGSYEQYF
TGCGCCAGCAGCCCCATCGTCCAAGGGTCCTACGAGCAGTACTTC
>TRBJ2-7|TRBV11-2|.|.
CASSPQRALWYF
TGTGCCAGCAGCCCTCAACGGGCGTTATGGTACTTC
>TRBJ2-7|TRBV19|.|.
CASSTQALYEQYF
TGTGCCAGTAGTACACAGGCACTCTACGAGCAGTACTTC
>TRBJ2-7|TRBV21-1|.|once
CASRFQCFYEQYF
TGTGCCAGCAGGTTTCAGTGTTTTTACGAGCAGTACTTC
>TRBJ1-2|TRBV5-1|.|.
CASSYQGPDYGYTF
TGCGCCAGCAGCTACCAGGGGCCAGATTATGGCTACACCTTC
>TRBJ1-5|TRBV2|.|.
CASSDRDRNQPQHF
TGTGCCAGCAGTGACAGGGACCGAAATCAGCCCCAGCATTTT
>TRBJ1-2|TRBV19|.|.
CASSIAPVPEGYTF
TGTGCCAGTAGTATAGCTCCAGTGCCGGAGGGCTACACCTTC
>TRBJ1-2|TRBV30|.|.
CAWSRMGTQANYGYTF
TGTGCCTGGAGTCGAATGGGGACACAAGCTAACTATGGCTACACCTTC
>TRBJ2-5|TRBV4-2|.|few
CASAKTGAGGQETQYF
TGTGCCAGCGCTAAAACAGGGGCGGGGGGTCAAGAGACCCAGTACTTC
>TRBJ2-7|TRBV19|TRBD2|.
CASSPGTRTYEQYF
TGTGCCAGTAGTCCCGGGACTAGAACCTACGAGCAGTACTTC
>TRBJ1-2|TRBV4-2|TRBD1|.
CASSHTGEGDYGYTF
TGTGCCAGCAGCCATACAGGGGAGGGGGACTATGGCTACACCTTC
>TRBJ2-1|TRBV15|.|.
CATSSRVDEQFF
TGTGCCACCAGCAGTAGGGTGGATGAGCAGTTCTTC
>TRBJ2-1|TRBV2|.|few
CASSLRGTPSSYNEQFF
TGTGCCAGCAGTTTAAGAGGGACCCCGAGCTCCTACAATGAGCAGTTCTTC